This TCR beta chain was sequenced during a study of shared clonotypes between healthy human individuals. About this clone itself: Its antigen is still unknown.

CDR1 and CDR2 from the germline V gene are MDHEN and SYDVKM. The CDR3 spans 16 residues. Between the trimmed V and J ends, which lost 4 bases and 3 bases, there was a span of 19 bases. Deep-level settings were used for running the assay. Template for every sorted-subset replicate PCR totaled about 200 ng DNA, around 32,000 T cell genomes. Profiling relied on immunoSEQ multiplex PCR, and the TCRdb table lists in-frame clones only, not all of them. The data contain about 2 million clones, about 95% of them singletons. Study-level results: Compared with memory subsets, naive subsets generally had larger estimated richness.

Naive CD8 cells lacked CD45RO, underwent positive selection for CCR7 and left out terminally differentiated effector memory CD45RA+ cells. Sequenced input: naive CD8+ T cells sorted from blood. The chain employs TRBV28 and TRBJ2-7; D may be TRBD2 (5 bases). The sequence came from a man younger than 35 in good health. CDR3 sequence: CASSSPLTVGDYEQYF. The CDR3 nucleotides read TGTGCCAGCAGTTCCCCGTTGACGGTGGGAGACTACGAGCAGTACTTC.